Sequencing of this T cell receptor (beta chain) was carried out in a study of control samples from healthy donors and cancer patients. This CDR3 comprises 16 residues. Trimming removed 4 bases from V and 2 bases from J, with 18 bases in between. The germline CDR1 and CDR2 sequences are MNHEY and SVGAGI. The repertoire was sequenced with immunoSEQ multiplex PCR; TCRdb's copy has only in-frame clones and lacks some. The table records 54,000 or so clones, 85% to 95% of them present only once. The chain uses TRBV6-5 and TRBJ2-7; the D call may be TRBD1 or TRBD2 (7 bases each). The sequence derives from a man aged 25 to 40 in good health. The sample taken for sequencing was blood. CDR3 protein: CASSFTGEAGTYEQYF. The CDR3 DNA sequence: TGTGCCAGCAGTTTCACAGGGGAAGCGGGAACCTACGAGCAGTACTTC.